A single T cell receptor (beta chain) is shown here with its context. Repertoires were generated with immunoSEQ multiplex PCR, while TCRdb's copy carries only in-frame clones and drops some. The sample holds under 300,000 clones, approximately 90% seen once. The data stem from a study of blood T cell repertoires in COVID-19. Across the study: Symptom resolution, clearance, or two negative PCRs marked the recovered donors of Cohort 3. Sources were T cells, B-cell-depleted T cells, or PBMCs; the material itself was cDNA or gDNA.

Sequencing was performed on PBMCs or T cells enriched from blood (not recorded which). This clonotype was obtained from a woman in her sixties in a cohort exposed to, infected with or recovered from COVID-19 (not recorded which).

In nucleotides, the CDR3 is TGTGCCAGCTCACGTGCCACTACCTACAATGAGCAGTTCTTC. It translates to CASSRATTYNEQFF. The chain employs TRBV18 and TRBJ2-1; D remains unclear. The germline gives CDR1 KGHSH, CDR2 LQKENI. The CDR3 extends over 14 amino acids. Deletions cut 4 bases from V and 2 bases from J, with 9 bases between.